A selection of T cell receptor beta chains follows, all from one sample in a study of T cells after yellow fever vaccination. TCRdb analysed the 5' RACE reads with MiXCR anew, one entry per CDR3 protein. The sample has around 150,000 distinct CDR3 sequences, almost 7% seen once. The source was CD4+ T cells sorted from PBMCs, collected about 5 days after the first yellow fever vaccination. The receptor source for this set is a man between 18 and 29 years old who received the YFV17D yellow fever vaccine. The CDR3 runs from the conserved cysteine through the conserved F or W.

V	J	CDR3
TRBV20-1	TRBJ2-3	CSAPRGLALGLGKDTQYF
TRBV6-5	TRBJ1-1	CASSYNRLINTEAFF
TRBV4-2	TRBJ2-3	CASSQDRLAPDTQYF
TRBV18	TRBJ2-1	CASSPSPETSGVDEQFF
TRBV7-2	TRBJ1-1	CASTFEGGGHRAAFF
TRBV7-2	TRBJ2-3	CASSKDRGPDTQYF
TRBV6-2/TRBV6-3	TRBJ2-4	CASSYGLGQNIQYF
TRBV5-1	TRBJ1-1	CASSLTTVNTEAFF
TRBV6-1	TRBJ1-2	CARGGPGVSDYGYTF
TRBV7-9	TRBJ2-1	CASSSVTVSSYNEQFF
TRBV19	TRBJ1-5	CASSIGDPRQPQHF
TRBV19	TRBJ1-6	CASSTRQGRDSPLHF
TRBV11-2	TRBJ1-5	CASSLRDRNQPQHF
TRBV24-1	TRBJ1-2	CATSDSGQGNGYTF
TRBV5-1	TRBJ2-7	CASGHPGYEQYF
TRBV19	TRBJ2-5	CASSMTALGTQYF
TRBV10-3	TRBJ2-3	CAIRDFRSGGAIDTQYF
TRBV5-1	TRBJ1-2	CASSSGLSFGYTF
TRBV15	TRBJ1-2	CATSPGTQADGYTF